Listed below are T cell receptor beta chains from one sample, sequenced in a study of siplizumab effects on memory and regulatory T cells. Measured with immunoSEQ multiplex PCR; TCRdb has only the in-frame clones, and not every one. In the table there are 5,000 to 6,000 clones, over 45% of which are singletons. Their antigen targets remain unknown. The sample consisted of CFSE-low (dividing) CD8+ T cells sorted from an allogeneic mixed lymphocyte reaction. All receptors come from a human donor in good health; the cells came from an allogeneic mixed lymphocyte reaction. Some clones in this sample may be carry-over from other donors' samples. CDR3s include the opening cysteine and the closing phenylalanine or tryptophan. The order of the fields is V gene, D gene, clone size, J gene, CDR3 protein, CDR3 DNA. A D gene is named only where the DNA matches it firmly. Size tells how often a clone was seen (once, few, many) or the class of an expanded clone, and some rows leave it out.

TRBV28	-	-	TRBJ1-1	CASSLGNTEAFF	TGTGCCAGCAGTTTAGGGAACACTGAAGCTTTCTTT
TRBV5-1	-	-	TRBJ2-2	CASSLIGGTGELFF	TGCGCCAGCAGCTTGATAGGGGGCACCGGGGAGCTGTTTTTT
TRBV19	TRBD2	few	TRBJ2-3	CATQIAGGVPDTQYF	TGTGCCACTCAGATAGCGGGAGGTGTCCCAGATACGCAGTATTTT
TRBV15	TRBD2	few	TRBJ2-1	CATSIGTSNEQFF	TGTGCCACCAGCATCGGGACTAGCAATGAGCAGTTCTTC
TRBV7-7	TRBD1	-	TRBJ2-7	CASSLATGPYEQYF	TGTGCTAGCAGCTTAGCGACAGGGCCCTACGAGCAGTACTTC
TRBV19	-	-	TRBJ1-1	CASSVTGVNTEAFF	TGTGCCAGTAGTGTAACAGGTGTGAACACTGAAGCTTTCTTT
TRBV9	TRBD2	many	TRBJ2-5	CASSVDGGWETQYF	TGTGCCAGCAGCGTAGACGGGGGGTGGGAGACCCAGTACTTC
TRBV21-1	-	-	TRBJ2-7	CASSKKRVQYEQYF	TGTGCCAGCAGCAAGAAGCGGGTCCAATACGAGCAGTACTTC
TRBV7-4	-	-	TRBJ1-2	CASSLGGLRGYTF	TGTGCCAGCAGCCTCGGGGGGTTGCGGGGCTACACCTTC
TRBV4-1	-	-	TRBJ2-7	CASSQLGTISSYEQYF	TGCGCCAGCAGCCAGCTGGGCACGATTAGCTCCTACGAGCAGTACTTC
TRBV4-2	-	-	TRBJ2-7	CASSQEGGWSYEQYF	TGTGCCAGCAGCCAAGAAGGGGGGTGGTCCTACGAGCAGTACTTC
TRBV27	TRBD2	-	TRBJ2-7	CASSLLAGDRYEQYF	TGTGCCAGCAGTTTATTAGCGGGAGACCGGTACGAGCAGTACTTC
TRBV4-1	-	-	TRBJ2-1	CASSQANEQFF	TGCGCCAGCAGCCAGGCCAATGAGCAGTTCTTC
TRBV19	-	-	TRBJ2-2	CASSIAQVIVAGELFF	TGTGCCAGTAGTATAGCCCAGGTCATTGTGGCCGGGGAGCTGTTTTTT
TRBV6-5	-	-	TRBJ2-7	CASSYGRGSYEQYF	TGTGCCAGCAGTTACGGGCGGGGCTCCTACGAGCAGTACTTC
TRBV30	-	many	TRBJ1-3	CAWSMMGNTIYF	TGTGCCTGGAGTATGATGGGAAACACCATATATTTT
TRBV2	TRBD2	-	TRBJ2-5	CASSDGGGKETQYF	TGTGCCAGCAGTGACGGGGGGGGAAAGGAGACCCAGTACTTC
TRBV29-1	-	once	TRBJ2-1	CSVEGPVSEQFF	TGCAGCGTTGAGGGACCAGTCAGTGAGCAGTTCTTC
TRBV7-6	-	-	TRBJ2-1	CASSLTGNSYNEQFF	TGTGCCAGCAGCCTGACTGGGAATTCCTACAATGAGCAGTTCTTC
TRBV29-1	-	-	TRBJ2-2	CSVAAANTGELFF	TGCAGCGTTGCGGCGGCGAACACCGGGGAGCTGTTTTTT
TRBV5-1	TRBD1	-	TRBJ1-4	CASSPYGTGVNEKLFF	TGCGCCAGCAGCCCGTACGGGACAGGGGTTAATGAAAAACTGTTTTTT
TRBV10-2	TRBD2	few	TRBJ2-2	CASREEREGYTGELFF	TGCGCCAGCAGGGAAGAGCGGGAGGGGTACACCGGGGAGCTGTTTTTT
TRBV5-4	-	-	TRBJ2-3	CASSFLGWERDTQYF	TGTGCCAGCAGCTTTCTTGGGTGGGAGAGAGATACGCAGTATTTT
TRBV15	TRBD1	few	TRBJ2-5	CATSGTGQTETQYF	TGTGCCACCAGCGGAACGGGACAGACTGAGACCCAGTACTTC
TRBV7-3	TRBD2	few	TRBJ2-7	CASSLGLAGPYEQYF	TGTGCCAGCAGCTTAGGACTAGCGGGACCCTACGAGCAGTACTTC
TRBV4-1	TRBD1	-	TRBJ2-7	CASSQEGQGVSEQYF	TGCGCCAGCAGCCAAGAGGGACAGGGGGTTTCCGAGCAGTACTTC
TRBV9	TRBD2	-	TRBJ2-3	CASSVGLLHPDTQYF	TGTGCCAGCAGCGTGGGACTACTACACCCAGATACGCAGTATTTT
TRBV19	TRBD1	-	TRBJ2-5	CASSNDRVSSETQYF	TGTGCCAGTAGTAACGACAGGGTCAGTTCGGAGACCCAGTACTTC
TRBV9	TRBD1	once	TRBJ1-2	CASSVEGQGIDGYTF	TGTGCCAGCAGCGTGGAGGGACAGGGGATCGATGGCTACACCTTC
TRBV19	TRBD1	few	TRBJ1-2	CASRWADRDYGYTF	TGTGCCAGTAGATGGGCCGACAGGGACTATGGCTACACCTTC
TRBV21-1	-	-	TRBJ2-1	CASSKRLAGGSHNEQFF	TGTGCCAGCAGCAAACGGCTAGCGGGAGGAAGCCACAATGAGCAGTTCTTC
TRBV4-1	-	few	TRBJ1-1	CASSQVNTEAFF	TGCGCCAGCAGCCAGGTGAACACTGAAGCTTTCTTT
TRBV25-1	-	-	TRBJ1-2	CASSDFSYGYTF	TGTGCCAGCAGCGATTTCAGCTATGGCTACACCTTC
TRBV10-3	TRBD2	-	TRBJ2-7	CAISEPFSPKTSGSNEQYF	TGTGCCATCAGTGAGCCCTTTTCCCCAAAGACTAGCGGGTCTAATGAGCAGTACTTC
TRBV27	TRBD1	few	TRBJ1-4	CASGLQGRFQPLFF	TGTGCCAGCGGATTACAGGGGCGCTTCCAGCCCTTGTTTTTT
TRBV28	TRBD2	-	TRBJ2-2	CASSFGQGGTGELFF	TGTGCCAGCAGTTTCGGGCAGGGAGGGACCGGGGAGCTGTTTTTT
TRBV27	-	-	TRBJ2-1	CASSLQGKGEQFF	TGTGCCAGCAGTTTACAGGGGAAGGGTGAGCAGTTCTTC
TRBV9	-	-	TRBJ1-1	CASSVDAVNTEAFF	TGTGCCAGCAGCGTAGATGCAGTGAACACTGAAGCTTTCTTT
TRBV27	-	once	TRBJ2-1	CASSLGNEQFF	TGTGCCAGCAGTTTGGGCAATGAGCAGTTCTTC
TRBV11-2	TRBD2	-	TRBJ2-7	CASSFSGPSYEQYF	TGTGCCAGCAGCTTTAGCGGGCCCTCCTACGAGCAGTACTTC
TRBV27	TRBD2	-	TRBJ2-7	CASSKLAETYEQYF	TGTGCCAGCAGTAAACTAGCGGAAACCTACGAGCAGTACTTC
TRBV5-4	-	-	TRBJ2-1	CASSLAGGGYNEQFF	TGTGCCAGCAGCTTGGCGGGGGGCGGGTACAATGAGCAGTTCTTC
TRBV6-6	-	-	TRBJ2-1	CASSSARNEQFF	TGTGCCAGCAGCTCCGCCCGGAATGAGCAGTTCTTC
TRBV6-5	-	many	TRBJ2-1	CASSYGGVNEQFF	TGTGCCAGCAGTTACGGCGGGGTTAATGAGCAGTTCTTC
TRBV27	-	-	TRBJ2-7	CASRSPGVLEQYF	TGTGCCAGCCGGTCGCCCGGGGTCCTCGAGCAGTACTTC
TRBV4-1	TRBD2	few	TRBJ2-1	CASSQLGLAGNEQFF	TGCGCCAGCAGCCAACTTGGACTAGCCGGCAATGAGCAGTTCTTC
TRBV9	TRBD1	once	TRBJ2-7	CASSETGVHEQYF	TGTGCCAGCAGCGAAACAGGGGTCCACGAGCAGTACTTC
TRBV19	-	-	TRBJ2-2	CASSYPYDPGELFF	TGTGCCAGTAGCTACCCGTATGACCCCGGGGAGCTGTTTTTT
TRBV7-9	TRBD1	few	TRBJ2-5	CASSYFLTGSETQYF	TGTGCCAGCAGCTACTTCCTGACAGGGTCAGAGACCCAGTACTTC
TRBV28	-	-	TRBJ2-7	CASSFGSGAYEQYF	TGTGCCAGCAGTTTTGGTTCCGGAGCCTACGAGCAGTACTTC
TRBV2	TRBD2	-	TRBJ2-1	CASSFISLAERSNEQFF	TGTGCCAGCAGTTTCATCTCGCTAGCGGAACGATCCAATGAGCAGTTCTTC
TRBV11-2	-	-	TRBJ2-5	CASSLGGVPVKETQYF	TGTGCCAGCAGCTTAGGGGGCGTGCCTGTTAAAGAGACCCAGTACTTC
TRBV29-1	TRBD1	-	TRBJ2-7	CSVETGQAYEQYF	TGCAGCGTTGAAACGGGACAGGCCTACGAGCAGTACTTC
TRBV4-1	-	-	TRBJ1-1	CASSLEAGTNTEAFF	TGCGCCAGCAGCCTCGAGGCAGGGACAAACACTGAAGCTTTCTTT
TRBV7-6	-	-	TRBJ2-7	CASSPGGATYEQYF	TGTGCCAGCAGCCCAGGAGGTGCTACCTACGAGCAGTACTTC
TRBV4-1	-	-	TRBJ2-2	CASSQVWTATGELLF	TGCGCCAGCAGCCAAGTTTGGACGGCAACCGGGGAGCTGCTTTTT